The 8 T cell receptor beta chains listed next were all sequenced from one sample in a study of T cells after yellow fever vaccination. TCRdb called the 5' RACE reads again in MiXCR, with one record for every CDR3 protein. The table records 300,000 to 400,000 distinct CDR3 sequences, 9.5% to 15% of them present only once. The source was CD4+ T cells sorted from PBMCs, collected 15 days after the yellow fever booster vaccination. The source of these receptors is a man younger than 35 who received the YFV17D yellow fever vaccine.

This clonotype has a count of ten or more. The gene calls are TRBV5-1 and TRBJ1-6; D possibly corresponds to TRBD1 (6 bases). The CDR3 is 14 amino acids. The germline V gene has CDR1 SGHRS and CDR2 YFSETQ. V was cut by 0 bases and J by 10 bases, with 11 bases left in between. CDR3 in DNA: TGCGCCAGCAGCTTGGAAGGGGGTGGGTCACCCCTCCACTTT. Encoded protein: CASSLEGGGSPLHF.

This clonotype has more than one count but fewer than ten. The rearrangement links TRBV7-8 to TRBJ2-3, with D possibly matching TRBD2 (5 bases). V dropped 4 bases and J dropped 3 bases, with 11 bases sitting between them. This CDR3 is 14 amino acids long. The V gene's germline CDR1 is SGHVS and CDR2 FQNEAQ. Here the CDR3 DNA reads TGTGCCAGCAGCTATACCATAGCGACAGATACGCAGTATTTT. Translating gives CASSYTIATDTQYF.

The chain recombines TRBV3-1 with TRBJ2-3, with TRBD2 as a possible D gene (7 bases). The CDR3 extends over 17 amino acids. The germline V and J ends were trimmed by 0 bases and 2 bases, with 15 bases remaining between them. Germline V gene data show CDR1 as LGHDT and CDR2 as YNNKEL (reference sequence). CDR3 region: CASSQDLNRDYTDTQYF. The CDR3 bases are TGTGCCAGCAGCCAAGATCTTAACAGGGACTACACAGATACGCAGTATTTT.

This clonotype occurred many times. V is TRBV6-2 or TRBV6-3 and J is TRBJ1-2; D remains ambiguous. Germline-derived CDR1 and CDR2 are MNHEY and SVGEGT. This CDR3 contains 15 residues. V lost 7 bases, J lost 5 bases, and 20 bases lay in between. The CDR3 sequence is CASTYGGVPNYGYTF. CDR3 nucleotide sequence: TGTGCCAGCACCTACGGCGGGGTCCCAAATTATGGCTACACCTTC.

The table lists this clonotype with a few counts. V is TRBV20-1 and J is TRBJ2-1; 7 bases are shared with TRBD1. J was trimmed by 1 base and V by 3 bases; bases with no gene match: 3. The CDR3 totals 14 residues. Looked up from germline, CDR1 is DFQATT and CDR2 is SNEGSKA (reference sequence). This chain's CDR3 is CSASQGQSYNEQFF. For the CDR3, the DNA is TGCAGTGCTAGCCAGGGACAGTCCTACAATGAGCAGTTCTTC.

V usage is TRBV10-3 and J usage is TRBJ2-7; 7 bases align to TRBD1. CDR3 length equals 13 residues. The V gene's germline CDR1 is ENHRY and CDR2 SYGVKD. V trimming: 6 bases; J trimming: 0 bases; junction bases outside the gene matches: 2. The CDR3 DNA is TGTGCCATCAGCGGGACAGCCTCCTACGAGCAGTACTTC. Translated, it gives CAISGTASYEQYF.

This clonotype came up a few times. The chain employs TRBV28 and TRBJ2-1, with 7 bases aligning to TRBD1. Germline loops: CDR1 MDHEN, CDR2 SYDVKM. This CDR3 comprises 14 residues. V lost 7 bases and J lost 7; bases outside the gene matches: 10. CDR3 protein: CASTVDRVDNEQFF. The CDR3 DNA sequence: TGTGCCAGCACCGTCGACAGGGTTGATAATGAGCAGTTCTTC. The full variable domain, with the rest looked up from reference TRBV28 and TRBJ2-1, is DVKVTQSSRYLVKRTGEKVFLECVQDMDHENMFWYRQDPGLGLRLIYFSYDVKMKEKGDIPEGYSVSREKKERFSLILESASTNQTSMYLCASTVDRVDNEQFFGPGTRLTVL.

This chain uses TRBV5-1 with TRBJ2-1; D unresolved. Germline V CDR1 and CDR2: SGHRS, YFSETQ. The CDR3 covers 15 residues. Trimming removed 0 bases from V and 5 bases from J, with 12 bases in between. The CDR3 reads CASSLGYTSHNEQFF. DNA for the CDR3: TGCGCCAGCAGCTTGGGATATACCAGCCACAATGAGCAGTTCTTC.